This TCR beta chain was profiled in a study of OX40 agonist ivuxolimab in advanced cancers. Background on the study: The mean age was 60 years, ranging from about 20 to 90, with 65% to 90% of participants male.

About this clone itself: Its antigen is still unknown.

Sequenced by immunoSEQ multiplex PCR; TCRdb stores in-frame clones only, minus some. The profile shows about 64,000 clones, more than 85% of them singletons. The study, taken as a whole, reports: Low normalized T-cell clonal expansion was also seen in some nonresponders.

Germline assignment: CDR1 SGHRS and CDR2 YFSETQ. V shed 3 bases and J 3 bases; nucleotides not matched to a gene: 6. The CDR3 runs 14 residues. Exclusion of a patient followed from autoimmune disease history or systemic immunosuppression. This clonotype was sampled from an adult with an advanced solid tumor such as melanoma, head and neck, liver or kidney cancer. The gene calls are TRBV5-1 and TRBJ2-7; 7 bases map to TRBD2. Sequencing used CD4+ or CD8+ T cells sorted from blood, obtained in a trial of the OX40 agonist ivuxolimab. The CDR3 loop reads CASSWSGDGYEQYF. The CDR3 DNA sequence: TGCGCCAGCAGCTGGAGCGGGGACGGCTACGAGCAGTACTTC.